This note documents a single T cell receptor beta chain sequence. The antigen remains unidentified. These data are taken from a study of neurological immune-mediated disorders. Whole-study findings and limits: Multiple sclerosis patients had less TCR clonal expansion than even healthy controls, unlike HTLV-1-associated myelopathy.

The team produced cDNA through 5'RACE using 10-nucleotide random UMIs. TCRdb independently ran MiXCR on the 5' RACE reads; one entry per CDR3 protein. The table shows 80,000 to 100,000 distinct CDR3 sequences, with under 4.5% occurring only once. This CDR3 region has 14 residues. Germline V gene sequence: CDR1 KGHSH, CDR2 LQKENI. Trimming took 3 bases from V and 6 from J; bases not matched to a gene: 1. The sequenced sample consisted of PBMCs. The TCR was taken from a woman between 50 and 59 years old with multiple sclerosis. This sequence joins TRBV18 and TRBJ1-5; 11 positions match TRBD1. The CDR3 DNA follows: TGTGCCAGCTCACCGGACAGGGGGCTTCAGCCCCAGCATTTT. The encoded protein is CASSPDRGLQPQHF.